The 26 T cell receptor beta chains below were found in one sample sequenced in a study. TCRdb reprocessed the 5' RACE reads via MiXCR and lists one record per CDR3 protein. The profile shows 55,000 to 75,000 distinct CDR3 sequences, 25% to 30% of them singletons. Sequencing input: tumor-infiltrating naive CD4+ T cells sorted from the breast tumor. Subset in this sample: naive CD4+ T cells, CD4+CD45RA+CD25-. These receptors were obtained from a female donor with breast cancer.

V usage is TRBV7-2 and J usage is TRBJ2-1; 12 bases fit TRBD2. V trimming: 0 bases; J trimming: 7 bases; junction bases outside the gene matches: 10. CDR1 is SGHTA, CDR2 FQGNSA, per germline. This CDR3 is built from 18 residues. CDR3 nucleotide sequence: TGTGCCAGCAGCTTAGCGAGTCTAAGACTAGCGGGAGAGAATGAGCAGTTCTTC. Residues: CASSLASLRLAGENEQFF.

The DNA of the CDR3 is TGTGCCAGCAGCATCATGACTAGGGCAGATACGCAGTATTTT. Amino acids: CASSIMTRADTQYF. V and J are TRBV7-2 and TRBJ2-3; a possible D gene is TRBD2 (6 bases). Trimming took 5 bases from V and 4 from J, leaving 13 bases between them. CDR1 is SGHTA and CDR2 is FQGNSA in the germline V gene. This CDR3 has 14 residues. The full variable domain, with the rest looked up from reference TRBV7-2 and TRBJ2-3, is GAGVSQSPSNKVTEKGKDVELRCDPISGHTALYWYRQSLGQGLEFLIYFQGNSAPDKSGLPSDRFSAERTGGSVSTLTIQRTQQEDSAVYLCASSIMTRADTQYFGPGTRLTVL.

In this sample, this clonotype turned up many times. This chain joins TRBV29-1 and TRBJ2-7, with 10 bases fitting TRBD1. This CDR3 is 13 amino acids long. V dropped 4 bases and J dropped 5; count of bases not matched to a gene: 5. Germline values: CDR1 SQVTM, CDR2 ANQGSEA. Here the CDR3 reads CSVGWDRGDEQYF. The CDR3 DNA sequence: TGCAGCGTTGGTTGGGACAGGGGCGACGAGCAGTACTTC.

This clonotype has at least ten counts. This rearrangement joins TRBV6-1 to TRBJ2-2; D remains unclear. V gave up 6 bases and J gave up 6 bases, with 8 bases separating them. The CDR3 sequence is 12 residues long. Per the germline V gene, CDR1 is MNHNS and CDR2 is SASEGT. The CDR3 region is CASRRLAGELFF. In DNA form, the CDR3 reads TGTGCCAGCAGGAGGTTAGCCGGGGAGCTGTTTTTT.

V usage is TRBV5-1 and J usage is TRBJ2-4, with D unresolved. Trimming shortened V by 7 bases and J by 9 bases, and 20 bases separated the two germline ends. The CDR3 is 14 amino acids. Germline-derived CDR1 and CDR2 are SGHRS and YFSETQ. The CDR3 region is CASGAISAGGIQYF. The CDR3 DNA reads as TGCGCCAGCGGCGCGATATCGGCTGGCGGCATTCAGTACTTC.

Only a few counts were recorded for this clonotype. This chain connects TRBV7-6 to TRBJ2-1; TRBD2 aligns across 7 bases. V gave up 2 bases and J gave up 1 base; unmatched junction bases: 5. The germline gives CDR1 SGHVS, CDR2 FNYEAQ. The CDR3 runs to 16 residues. The CDR3 spells CASSLTGLVSYNEQFF. DNA for the CDR3: TGTGCCAGCAGCTTAACTGGACTAGTATCCTACAATGAGCAGTTCTTC.

This chain links TRBV4-2 with TRBJ2-1; TRBD2 is a possible D gene (7 bases). V lost 4 bases to trimming and J lost 6 bases, with 16 bases between them. This CDR3 contains 15 residues. Germline V gene lookup returns CDR1 LGHNA and CDR2 YNFKEQ. The CDR3 loop reads CASSPLKGGANEQFF. In DNA, the CDR3 is TGTGCCAGCAGCCCTCTAAAAGGGGGGGCCAATGAGCAGTTCTTC.

A note on this clonotype: A read error may be the cause here, since a much bigger clone is one base away. This rearrangement joins TRBV20-1 to TRBJ2-2; tentative D call: TRBD2 (6 bases). The CDR3 has 16 amino acids. Germline V lookup: CDR1 DFQATT, CDR2 SNEGSKA (reference sequence). The CDR3 sequence: CSARDPLARNTGELIF. The DNA for the CDR3 is TGCAGTGCTAGAGATCCTCTAGCGAGGAACACCGGGGAGCTGATTTTT.

The gene calls are TRBV7-2 and TRBJ2-1; TRBD2 is a possible D gene (6 bases). V was pared by 5 bases and J by 10 bases, with 18 bases between. CDR3 length: 14 residues. CDR1 and CDR2 from the germline V gene are SGHTA and FQGNSA. The CDR3 here is CTSSPGGSGLEQFF. The CDR3 DNA follows: TGTACCAGCAGCCCCGGTGGTAGCGGTCTCGAGCAGTTCTTC.

The V gene is TRBV6-1, the J gene TRBJ2-3; D unresolved. Trimming removed 8 bases from V and 2 bases from J, with 14 bases in between. Looked up from germline, CDR1 is MNHNS and CDR2 is SASEGT. The CDR3 totals 14 residues. As DNA, the CDR3 is TGTGCCAGCCGGTCTTACATGAACACAGATACGCAGTATTTT. Amino acid sequence: CASRSYMNTDTQYF.

J is TRBJ2-7 and V is TRBV5-1, with a weak D call TRBD1 (6 bases). Germline assignment: CDR1 SGHRS and CDR2 YFSETQ. The germline V and J ends were trimmed by 1 base and 6 bases, with 26 bases remaining between them. This CDR3 is built from 18 residues. The DNA of the CDR3 is TGCGCCAGCAGCTTGAGGCCCTCAGGGGATTCAGCCTTTGGCGAGCAGTACTTC. It codes for CASSLRPSGDSAFGEQYF.

The chain is built from TRBV29-1 and TRBJ2-7; D is unresolved. Trimming pared 0 bases from V and 3 bases from J, leaving 3 bases between. This CDR3 has 11 residues. Looked up from germline, CDR1 is SQVTM and CDR2 is ANQGSEA. This CDR3 is CSVEDSYEQYF. The CDR3, as DNA: TGCAGCGTTGAAGACAGCTACGAGCAGTACTTC.

This clonotype was recorded a few times. The V and J genes are TRBV19 and TRBJ2-3, with D possibly matching TRBD2 (6 bases). V was pared by 8 bases and J by 6 bases, with 12 bases between. Per germline, CDR1 LNHDA and CDR2 SQIVND (reference sequence). This CDR3 contains 12 residues. CDR3 loop: CASRQSGDTQYF. CDR3 nucleotide sequence: TGTGCCAGTCGCCAGAGCGGGGATACGCAGTATTTT.

This chain connects TRBV6-2 or TRBV6-3 to TRBJ1-2; D perhaps matches TRBD1 (6 bases). Deletions cut 6 bases from V and 6 bases from J, with 14 bases between. The CDR3 extends over 13 amino acids. Germline V gene sequence: CDR1 MNHEY, CDR2 SVGEGT. The CDR3 protein is CASRETGIHGYTF. CDR3 sequence (DNA): TGTGCCAGCAGAGAAACAGGGATCCATGGCTACACCTTC.

The chain combines TRBV4-1 with TRBJ2-5; D ambiguous. CDR3 size: 14 residues. Trimming stripped 0 bases from V and 5 bases from J, with 10 bases between. CDR1 is MGHRA, CDR2 YSYEKL, per germline. CDR3 sequence: CASSQDDQWETQYF. The DNA of the CDR3 is TGCGCCAGCAGCCAAGATGATCAATGGGAGACCCAGTACTTC.

Many counts were recorded for this clonotype. J is TRBJ2-3 and V is TRBV6-1; D ambiguous. V gave up 6 bases and J gave up 1 base, with 2 bases separating them. Looked up from germline, CDR1 is MNHNS and CDR2 is SASEGT. This CDR3 has 11 amino acids. CDR3 bases: TGTGCCAGCAGGCGCACAGATACGCAGTATTTT. Its protein product is CASRRTDTQYF.

The chain couples TRBV12-3 or TRBV12-4 to TRBJ1-5, with D unresolved. Trimming shortened V by 3 bases and J by 6 bases, and 9 bases separated the two germline ends. The CDR3 contains 13 residues. The CDR3 DNA reads as TGTGCCAGCAGTTTGTTGATAGGTCAGCCCCAGCATTTT. Translated: CASSLLIGQPQHF.

The table lists this clonotype with a few counts. The CDR3 sequence is CASRPLAGVAGELFF. As DNA, the CDR3 is TGTGCCAGCAGACCACTAGCGGGAGTCGCCGGGGAGCTGTTTTTT. This chain links TRBV12-3 or TRBV12-4 with TRBJ2-2; 11 bases are a match to TRBD2. The CDR3 sequence is 15 residues long. With V trimmed by 6 bases and J by 6 bases, 6 bases remained unmatched.

On this clonotype itself: A read error may explain this, as a much larger clone is one base away. The J gene is TRBJ2-5, the V gene TRBV20-1; D gene uncertain. The CDR3 runs 12 residues. Trimming removed 5 bases at V and 5 bases at J, with 12 bases between. The V gene's germline CDR1 is DFQATT and CDR2 SNEGSKA (reference sequence). For the CDR3, the DNA is TGCAGTGCTGCCAGCAGGACGGAGACCCAGTACTTC. It codes for CSAASRTETQYF.

The rearrangement links TRBV20-1 to TRBJ1-2; D ambiguous. Trimming took 5 bases from V and 4 from J, leaving 14 bases between them. Looked up from germline, CDR1 is DFQATT and CDR2 is SNEGSKA (reference sequence). The CDR3 extends over 13 amino acids. The CDR3 loop reads CSAYNREVYGYTF. In nucleotides, the CDR3 is TGCAGTGCTTATAACCGGGAGGTCTATGGCTACACCTTC.

This clonotype has a handful of counts. V and J are TRBV6-1 and TRBJ1-5; D is ambiguous. Germline V lookup: CDR1 MNHNS, CDR2 SASEGT. The germline V and J ends were trimmed by 2 bases and 4 bases, with 0 bases remaining between them. This CDR3 comprises 11 residues. CDR3 nucleotide sequence: TGTGCCAGCAGTGAAAATCAGCCCCAGCATTTT. Protein: CASSENQPQHF.

This clonotype has just a few counts. The CDR3 protein is CASSHGTSGGTSEQYF. The CDR3 DNA follows: TGTGCCAGCAGCCACGGGACTAGCGGGGGCACCTCCGAGCAGTACTTC. The gene calls are TRBV7-8 and TRBJ2-7; TRBD2 aligns across 14 bases. Germline loops: CDR1 SGHVS, CDR2 FQNEAQ. CDR3 length: 16 residues. With 5 bases clipped from V and 6 bases from J, the junction kept 9 bases outside the gene matches.

The V call is TRBV5-1, the J call TRBJ2-6; D not certain. CDR1 SGHRS and CDR2 YFSETQ come from the germline V gene. This CDR3 is built from 16 residues. Trimming shortened V by 4 bases and J by 0 bases, and 11 bases separated the two germline ends. CDR3 nucleotides: TGCGCCAGCAGCCCCCAGGAAAGCTCTGGGGCCAACGTCCTGACTTTC. Residues: CASSPQESSGANVLTF.

This rearrangement joins TRBV20-1 to TRBJ2-1; 10 bases agree with TRBD2. The V and J ends lost 4 bases and 7 bases, in that order; junction bases with no gene match: 7. Germline V CDR1 and CDR2: DFQATT, SNEGSKA (reference sequence). This CDR3 comprises 14 residues. CDR3 protein: CSATRTSGRNEQFF. DNA of the CDR3: TGCAGTGCTACCCGGACTAGCGGCAGGAATGAGCAGTTCTTC.

The V and J genes are TRBV5-5 and TRBJ2-7; TRBD1 is a possible D gene (6 bases). V dropped 2 bases and J dropped 2 bases, with 14 bases sitting between them. There are 15 residues in the CDR3. The germline V gene encodes CDR1 SGHKS and CDR2 YYEKEE (reference sequence). CDR3 protein: CASSFGTQGPYEQYF. The CDR3 DNA reads TGTGCCAGCAGCTTCGGGACCCAGGGGCCCTACGAGCAGTACTTC.

The V call is TRBV5-1, the J call TRBJ1-1, with TRBD1 identical over 7 bases. CDR3 length equals 14 residues. Germline lookup yields CDR1 SGHRS and CDR2 YFSETQ. Trimming at V came to 4 bases and at J to 3 bases, leaving 6 bases not matched to a gene. Written as DNA, the CDR3 is TGCGCCAGCAGCACAGGGGTGTTGGACACTGAAGCTTTCTTT. Its protein is CASSTGVLDTEAFF.